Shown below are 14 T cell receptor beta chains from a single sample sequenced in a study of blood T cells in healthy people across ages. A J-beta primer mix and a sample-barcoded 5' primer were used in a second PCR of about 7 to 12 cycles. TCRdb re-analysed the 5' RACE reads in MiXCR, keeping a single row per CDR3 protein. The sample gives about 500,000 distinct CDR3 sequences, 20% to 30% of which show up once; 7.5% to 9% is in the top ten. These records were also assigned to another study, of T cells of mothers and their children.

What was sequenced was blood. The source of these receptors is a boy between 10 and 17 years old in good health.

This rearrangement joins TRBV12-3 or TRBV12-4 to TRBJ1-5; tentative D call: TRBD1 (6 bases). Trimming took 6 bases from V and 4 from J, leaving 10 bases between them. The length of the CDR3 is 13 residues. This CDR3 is CASSPGENQPQHF. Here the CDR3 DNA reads TGTGCCAGCAGCCCAGGGGAGAATCAGCCCCAGCATTTT.

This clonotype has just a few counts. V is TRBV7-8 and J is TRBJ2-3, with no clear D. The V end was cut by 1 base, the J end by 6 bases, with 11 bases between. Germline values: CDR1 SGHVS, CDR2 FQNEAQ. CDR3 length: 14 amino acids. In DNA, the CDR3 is TGTGCCAGCAGCTTAGACCTAGTTAAGGATACGCAGTATTTT. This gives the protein CASSLDLVKDTQYF. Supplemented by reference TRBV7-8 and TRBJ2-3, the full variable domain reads GAGVSQSPRYKVAKRGQDVALRCDPISGHVSLFWYQQALGQGPEFLTYFQNEAQLDKSGLPSDRFFAERPEGSVSTLKIQRTQQEDSAVYLCASSLDLVKDTQYFGPGTRLTVL.

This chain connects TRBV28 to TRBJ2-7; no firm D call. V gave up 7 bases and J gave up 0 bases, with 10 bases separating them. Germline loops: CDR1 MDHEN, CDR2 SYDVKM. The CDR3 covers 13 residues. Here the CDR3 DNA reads TGTGCCAGCACTCGGGTCGGCTCCTACGAGCAGTACTTC. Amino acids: CASTRVGSYEQYF.

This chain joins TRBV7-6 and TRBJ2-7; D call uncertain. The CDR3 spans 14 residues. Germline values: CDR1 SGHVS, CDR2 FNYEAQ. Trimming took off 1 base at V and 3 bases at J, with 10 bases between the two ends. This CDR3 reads CASSLGQVVYEQYF. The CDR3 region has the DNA TGTGCCAGCAGCTTAGGGCAGGTGGTCTACGAGCAGTACTTC.

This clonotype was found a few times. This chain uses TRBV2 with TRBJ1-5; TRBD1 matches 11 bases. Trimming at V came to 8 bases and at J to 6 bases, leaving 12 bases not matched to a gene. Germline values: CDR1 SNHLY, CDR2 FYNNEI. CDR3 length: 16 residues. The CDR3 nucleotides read TGTGCCAGCGGCCCGGACAGGGGGCGAGTGGGTCAGCCCCAGCATTTT. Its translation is CASGPDRGRVGQPQHF.

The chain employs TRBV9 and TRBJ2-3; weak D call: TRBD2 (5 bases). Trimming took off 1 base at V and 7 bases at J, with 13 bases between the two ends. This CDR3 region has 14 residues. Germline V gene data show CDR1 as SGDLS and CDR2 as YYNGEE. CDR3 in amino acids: CASSVFSGSYTQYF. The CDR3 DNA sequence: TGTGCCAGCAGCGTATTCTCGGGGAGCTATACGCAGTATTTT.

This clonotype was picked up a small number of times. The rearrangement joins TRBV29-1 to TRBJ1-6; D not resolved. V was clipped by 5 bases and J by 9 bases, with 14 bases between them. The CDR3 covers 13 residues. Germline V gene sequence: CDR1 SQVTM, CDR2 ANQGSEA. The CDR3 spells CSVSDVKGSPLHF. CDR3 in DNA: TGCAGCGTTTCGGACGTAAAGGGTTCACCCCTCCACTTT.

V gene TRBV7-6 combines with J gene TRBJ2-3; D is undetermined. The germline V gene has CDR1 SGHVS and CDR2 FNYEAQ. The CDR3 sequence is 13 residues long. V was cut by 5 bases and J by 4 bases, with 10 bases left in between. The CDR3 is CASSGRRSDTQYF. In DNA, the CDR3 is TGTGCCAGCAGCGGCAGGCGGTCAGATACGCAGTATTTT.

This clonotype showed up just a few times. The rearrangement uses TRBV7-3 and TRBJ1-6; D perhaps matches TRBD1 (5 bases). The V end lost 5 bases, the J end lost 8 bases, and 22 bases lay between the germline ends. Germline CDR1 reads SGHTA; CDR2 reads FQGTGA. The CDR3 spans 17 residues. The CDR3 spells CASSLTPQGRRDSPLHF. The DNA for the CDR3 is TGTGCCAGCAGCCTTACTCCGCAGGGCCGGCGGGATTCACCCCTCCACTTT.

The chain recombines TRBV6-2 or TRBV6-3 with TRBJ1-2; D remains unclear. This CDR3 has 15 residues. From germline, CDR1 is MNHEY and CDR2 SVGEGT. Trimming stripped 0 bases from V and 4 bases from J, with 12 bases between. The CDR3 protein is CASSYSGWRGYGYTF. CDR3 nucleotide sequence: TGTGCCAGCAGTTACTCGGGATGGCGGGGCTATGGCTACACCTTC.

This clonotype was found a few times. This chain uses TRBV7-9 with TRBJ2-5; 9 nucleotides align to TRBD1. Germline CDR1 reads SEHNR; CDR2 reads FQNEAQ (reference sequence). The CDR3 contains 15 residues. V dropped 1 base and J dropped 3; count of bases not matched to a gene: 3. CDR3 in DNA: TGTGCCAGCAGCTTAGATGGGACAGGGAAAGAGACCCAGTACTTC. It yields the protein CASSLDGTGKETQYF. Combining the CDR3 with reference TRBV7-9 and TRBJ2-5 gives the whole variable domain DTGVSQNPRHKITKRGQNVTFRCDPISEHNRLYWYRQTLGQGPEFLTYFQNEAQLEKSRLLSDRFSAERPKGSFSTLEIQRTEQGDSAMYLCASSLDGTGKETQYFGPGTRLLVL.

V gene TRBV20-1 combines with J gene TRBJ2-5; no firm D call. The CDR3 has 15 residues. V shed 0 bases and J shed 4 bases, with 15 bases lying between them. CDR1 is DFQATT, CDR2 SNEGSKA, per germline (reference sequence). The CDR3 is CSARDPSSARETQYF. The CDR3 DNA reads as TGCAGTGCTAGAGACCCCTCCTCAGCGCGAGAGACCCAGTACTTC.

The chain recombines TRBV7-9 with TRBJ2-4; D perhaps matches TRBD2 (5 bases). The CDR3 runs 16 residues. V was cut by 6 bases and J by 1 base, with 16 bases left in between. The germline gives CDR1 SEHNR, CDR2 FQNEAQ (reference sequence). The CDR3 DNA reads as TGTGCCAGCAGTTCTGAGGGAGTAGTTGCCAAAAACATTCAGTACTTC. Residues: CASSSEGVVAKNIQYF.

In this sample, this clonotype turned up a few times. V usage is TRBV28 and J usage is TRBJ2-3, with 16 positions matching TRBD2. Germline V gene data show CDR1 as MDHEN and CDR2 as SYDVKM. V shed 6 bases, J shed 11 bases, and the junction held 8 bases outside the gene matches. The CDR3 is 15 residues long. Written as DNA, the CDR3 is TGTGCCAGCAGGCCGACCGGGACTAGCGGGAGGGTGCAGTATTTT. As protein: CASRPTGTSGRVQYF.